Each of the 22 T cell receptor beta chains below was sequenced from the same sample in a study of Ad26.COV2.S vaccination and SARS-CoV-2 variants. Noted treatment: 19 received Ad26.COV2.S at low or high dose, single or two shots; roughly 5 received placebo; per-sample allocation not given. Following the first vaccine or placebo injection, samples were taken on day 63. Libraries were prepared by immunoSEQ multiplex PCR; TCRdb keeps only in-frame clonotypes and omits some of them. The sample contains about 410,000 clones, roughly nine tenths of which appear only once. The material was peripheral blood, obtained in a trial of Ad26.COV2.S vaccine versus placebo. Receptors originate from a person aged 18-60 years who received the Ad26.COV2.S COVID-19 vaccine or a placebo.

The chain combines TRBV5-6 with TRBJ2-7, with D hard to call. This CDR3 comprises 15 residues. Trimming cost V 0 bases and J 2 bases, with 12 bases left between them. Germline CDR1 SGHDT, CDR2 YYEEEE. CDR3 DNA: TGTGCCAGCAGCTTGGTAGTCCCAGTGACCTACGAGCAGTACTTC. It encodes CASSLVVPVTYEQYF.

The chain is built from TRBV5-1 and TRBJ1-3; D unclear. CDR3 length: 16 amino acids. Germline V gives CDR1 SGHRS, CDR2 YFSETQ. Trimming left V 3 bases short and J 0 bases short, with 13 bases between. Written as DNA, the CDR3 is TGCGCCAGCAGCTCGTCTCAACAGTTCTCTGGAAACACCATATATTTT. Encoded protein: CASSSSQQFSGNTIYF. The full variable domain, in which reference TRBV5-1 and TRBJ1-3 provide the parts outside the CDR3, is KAGVTQTPRYLIKTRGQQVTLSCSPISGHRSVSWYQQTPGQGLQFLFEYFSETQRNKGNFPGRFSGRQFSNSRSEMNVSTLELGDSALYLCASSSSQQFSGNTIYFGEGSWLTVV.

The chain links TRBV10-2 to TRBJ1-2; D may be TRBD1 (5 bases). Germline V CDR1 and CDR2: WSHSY, SAAADI. This CDR3 is 13 amino acids long. Trimming took off 8 bases at V and 6 bases at J, with 16 bases between the two ends. DNA of the CDR3: TGCGCCAGCGCGGGTCAGGGTTTAAATGGCTACACCTTC. Translating gives CASAGQGLNGYTF.

This chain joins TRBV5-4 and TRBJ2-3, with 11 positions matching TRBD2. Per germline, CDR1 SGHNT and CDR2 YYREEE (reference sequence). Trimming took 2 bases from V and 7 from J; bases not matched to a gene: 6. The CDR3 length is 15 residues. The CDR3 spells CASSLELAGGHTQYF. In DNA, the CDR3 is TGTGCCAGCAGCTTAGAATTAGCGGGGGGGCATACGCAGTATTTT.

The CDR3 DNA reads as TGCGCCAGCAGCCTAGCGGGGGGGCGATCCTACGAGCAGTACTTC. Amino acid sequence: CASSLAGGRSYEQYF. This chain uses TRBV4-1 with TRBJ2-7, with TRBD2 identical over 11 bases. In germline, CDR1 is MGHRA, CDR2 YSYEKL. CDR3 length: 15 residues. V was clipped by 4 bases and J by 1 base; unmatched bases: 3.

V usage is TRBV12-3 or TRBV12-4 and J usage is TRBJ1-3, with no clear D. The CDR3 totals 13 residues. The ends were cut back, 3 bases at V and 0 bases at J, with 3 bases in the middle. The CDR3 nucleotides are TGTGCCAGCAGTTTGGGCTCTGGAAACACCATATATTTT. It translates to CASSLGSGNTIYF.

V and J are TRBV5-4 and TRBJ2-2; 8 bases are shared with TRBD1. J was trimmed by 5 bases and V by 5 bases; bases with no gene match: 11. This CDR3 spans 16 amino acids. The germline V gene encodes CDR1 SGHNT and CDR2 YYREEE (reference sequence). In DNA form, the CDR3 reads TGTGCCAGCAGTCAAGGACAGGGTGAGATGACCGGGGAGCTGTTTTTT. Translated, it gives CASSQGQGEMTGELFF.

This chain connects TRBV18 to TRBJ2-5; a weak D match, TRBD1 (5 bases). CDR1 is KGHSH, CDR2 LQKENI, per germline. The CDR3 loop spans 14 amino acids. V lost 5 bases, J lost 0 bases, and 10 bases lay in between. The CDR3: CASSNGRDQETQYF. CDR3 in DNA: TGTGCCAGCTCAAATGGCAGGGACCAAGAGACCCAGTACTTC.

The V and J genes are TRBV13 and TRBJ2-2; D gene ambiguous. The ends were cut back, 5 bases at V and 4 bases at J, with 20 bases in the middle. Germline V CDR1 and CDR2: PRHDT, FYEKMQ (reference sequence). This CDR3 has 17 residues. The chain's CDR3 is CASSLLSRRVTTGELFF. CDR3 bases: TGTGCCAGCAGCCTACTTTCACGTCGAGTCACCACCGGGGAGCTGTTTTTT.

The chain is built from TRBV15 and TRBJ1-5, with unresolved D. Trimming pared 0 bases from V and 1 base from J, leaving 7 bases between. The germline V gene encodes CDR1 LNHNV and CDR2 YYDKDF (reference sequence). The CDR3 consists of 15 residues. CDR3 residues: CATSRDPVSNQPQHF. DNA of the CDR3: TGTGCCACCAGCAGAGATCCAGTCAGCAATCAGCCCCAGCATTTT.

In its sample, this clone was seen a few times. The V and J genes are TRBV19 and TRBJ1-2; TRBD1 is a possible D gene (6 bases). CDR3 length equals 15 residues. Germline values: CDR1 LNHDA, CDR2 SQIVND (reference sequence). Trimming shortened V by 6 bases and J by 8 bases, and 22 bases separated the two germline ends. CDR3 sequence: CASSPVRGSGGGYTF. The CDR3 DNA reads as TGTGCCAGTAGCCCCGTAAGGGGGAGTGGCGGCGGCTACACCTTC.

The rearrangement joins TRBV6-1 to TRBJ1-5; no clear D. Germline lookup yields CDR1 MNHNS and CDR2 SASEGT. The germline V and J ends were trimmed by 3 bases and 1 base, with 7 bases remaining between them. This CDR3 has 14 residues. The CDR3 bases are TGTGCCAGCAGTGAGGCGGGGAGCAATCAGCCCCAGCATTTT. Protein: CASSEAGSNQPQHF.

The CDR3 DNA reads TGTGCCAGCAGCCCAGGTTTCACTGAAGCTTTCTTT. The encoded protein is CASSPGFTEAFF. The chain uses TRBV11-2 and TRBJ1-1; D call uncertain. The CDR3 is 12 amino acids. V gave up 5 bases and J gave up 4 bases, with 8 bases separating them. CDR1 and CDR2 from the germline V gene are SGHAT and FQNNGV.

This rearrangement joins TRBV18 to TRBJ2-5; 9 positions agree with TRBD2. CDR1 and CDR2 from the germline V gene are KGHSH and LQKENI. CDR3 size: 16 residues. Trimming cost V 2 bases and J 0 bases; bases outside gene matches: 4. The CDR3 bases are TGTGCCAGCTCACCAAGACTAGCGGACCACCAAGAGACCCAGTACTTC. Translated, it gives CASSPRLADHQETQYF.

In its sample, this clone was seen once. J is TRBJ2-3 and V is TRBV5-6; D is perhaps TRBD2 (5 bases). The CDR3 spans 17 residues. Trimming left V 2 bases short and J 5 bases short, with 21 bases between. Germline values: CDR1 SGHDT, CDR2 YYEEEE. CDR3 in DNA: TGTGCCAGCAGCTTCCCCGGGGATTTCGGCCACGGAGATACGCAGTATTTT. Translating it yields CASSFPGDFGHGDTQYF.

CDR3 sequence: CASSWGASNTGELFF. CDR3 in DNA: TGTGCCAGCAGCTGGGGGGCGAGTAACACCGGGGAGCTGTTTTTT. The rearrangement joins TRBV2 to TRBJ2-2; either TRBD1 or TRBD2 may fit D (6 bases each). Trimming stripped 6 bases from V and 2 bases from J, with 13 bases between. Germline values: CDR1 SNHLY, CDR2 FYNNEI. The CDR3 length is 15 residues. Complete variable domain (other parts from reference TRBV2 and TRBJ2-2): EPEVTQTPSHQVTQMGQEVILRCVPISNHLYFYWYRQILGQKVEFLVSFYNNEISEKSEIFDDQFSVERPDGSNFTLKIRSTKLEDSAMYFCASSWGASNTGELFFGEGSRLTVL.

The chain couples TRBV2 to TRBJ2-7; 7 nucleotides match TRBD2. CDR3 length equals 13 residues. From germline, CDR1 is SNHLY and CDR2 FYNNEI. V shed 10 bases and J 4 bases; nucleotides not matched to a gene: 10. The CDR3, as DNA: TGTGCCACCTCGTCCTCCGGGGGGTACGAGCAGTACTTC. Translation gives CATSSSGGYEQYF.

The rearrangement uses TRBV18 and TRBJ2-1, with D perhaps TRBD1 (6 bases). Looked up from germline, CDR1 is KGHSH and CDR2 is LQKENI. Trimming stripped 6 bases from V and 9 bases from J, with 12 bases between. The CDR3 sequence is 12 residues long. The CDR3 bases are TGTGCCAGCTCGCCTACAGGGATTGAGCAGTTCTTC. Protein sequence: CASSPTGIEQFF.

This clone has only one observation. The chain has TRBV5-6 and TRBJ1-1, with 7 positions matching TRBD1. Trimming cost V 4 bases and J 11 bases; bases outside gene matches: 8. The CDR3 consists of 12 residues. CDR1 SGHDT and CDR2 YYEEEE come from the germline V gene. CDR3 in amino acids: CASSQRTGLAFF. In DNA form, the CDR3 reads TGTGCCAGCAGCCAAAGGACAGGACTGGCTTTCTTT.

The J gene is TRBJ1-5, the V gene TRBV19; 7 bases agree with TRBD1. The ends lost 8 bases at V and 5 bases at J; junction bases unmatched: 12. The CDR3 spans 15 residues. The germline CDR1 and CDR2 sequences are LNHDA and SQIVND (reference sequence). CDR3 bases: TGTGCCAGTGCCCCCTCGGGACAGTTCTATCAGCCCCAGCATTTT. Residues: CASAPSGQFYQPQHF.

This chain connects TRBV11-2 to TRBJ1-1; unclear D gene. The CDR3 covers 15 residues. Per germline, CDR1 SGHAT and CDR2 FQNNGV. V lost 4 bases to trimming and J lost 8 bases, with 20 bases between them. This CDR3 reads CASSWALGRAPEAFF. CDR3 DNA: TGTGCCAGCAGCTGGGCACTGGGTAGAGCCCCCGAAGCTTTCTTT.

The V gene is TRBV19, the J gene TRBJ2-3, with unresolved D. This CDR3 is 13 amino acids long. Germline CDR1 reads LNHDA; CDR2 reads SQIVND (reference sequence). Trimming shortened V by 3 bases and J by 2 bases, and 6 bases separated the two germline ends. CDR3 loop: CASSIRNTDTQYF. The CDR3 DNA reads as TGTGCCAGTAGTATCAGAAACACAGATACGCAGTATTTT.